The clone carrying this TCR beta chain was found once. This entry is derived from a study of blood T cell repertoires in COVID-19. Study in general: Whether acute or convalescent, the COVID-19 samples came from the United States, Italy and Spain. The analysed material was cDNA or gDNA that came from T cells, B-cell-depleted T cells, or PBMCs.

This CDR3 is 15 amino acids long. The V end lost 1 base, the J end lost 1 base, and 8 bases lay between the germline ends. Germline V gives CDR1 LGHDT, CDR2 YNNKEL (reference sequence). As processed by the authors: Counts of nucleated cells, estimated from reference gene primer amplification, were obtained. Clones were read by immunoSEQ multiplex PCR, and TCRdb kept only the in-frame ones, dropping some. V, J and clone size are those of that table, while D and trimming were read from the DNA. The table lists 80,000 to 100,000 clones, over 75% of them singletons, with approximately 4.5% in the top ten.

The sample was peripheral blood. This clonotype was obtained from a man in his sixties with acute or convalescent COVID-19. This chain joins TRBV3-1 (or the pseudogene TRBV3-2) and TRBJ1-5, with D unresolved. CDR3 coding DNA: TGTGCCAGCAGCCAAGCCTCGGGGAGCAATCAGCCCCAGCATTTT. Its protein product is CASSQASGSNQPQHF.